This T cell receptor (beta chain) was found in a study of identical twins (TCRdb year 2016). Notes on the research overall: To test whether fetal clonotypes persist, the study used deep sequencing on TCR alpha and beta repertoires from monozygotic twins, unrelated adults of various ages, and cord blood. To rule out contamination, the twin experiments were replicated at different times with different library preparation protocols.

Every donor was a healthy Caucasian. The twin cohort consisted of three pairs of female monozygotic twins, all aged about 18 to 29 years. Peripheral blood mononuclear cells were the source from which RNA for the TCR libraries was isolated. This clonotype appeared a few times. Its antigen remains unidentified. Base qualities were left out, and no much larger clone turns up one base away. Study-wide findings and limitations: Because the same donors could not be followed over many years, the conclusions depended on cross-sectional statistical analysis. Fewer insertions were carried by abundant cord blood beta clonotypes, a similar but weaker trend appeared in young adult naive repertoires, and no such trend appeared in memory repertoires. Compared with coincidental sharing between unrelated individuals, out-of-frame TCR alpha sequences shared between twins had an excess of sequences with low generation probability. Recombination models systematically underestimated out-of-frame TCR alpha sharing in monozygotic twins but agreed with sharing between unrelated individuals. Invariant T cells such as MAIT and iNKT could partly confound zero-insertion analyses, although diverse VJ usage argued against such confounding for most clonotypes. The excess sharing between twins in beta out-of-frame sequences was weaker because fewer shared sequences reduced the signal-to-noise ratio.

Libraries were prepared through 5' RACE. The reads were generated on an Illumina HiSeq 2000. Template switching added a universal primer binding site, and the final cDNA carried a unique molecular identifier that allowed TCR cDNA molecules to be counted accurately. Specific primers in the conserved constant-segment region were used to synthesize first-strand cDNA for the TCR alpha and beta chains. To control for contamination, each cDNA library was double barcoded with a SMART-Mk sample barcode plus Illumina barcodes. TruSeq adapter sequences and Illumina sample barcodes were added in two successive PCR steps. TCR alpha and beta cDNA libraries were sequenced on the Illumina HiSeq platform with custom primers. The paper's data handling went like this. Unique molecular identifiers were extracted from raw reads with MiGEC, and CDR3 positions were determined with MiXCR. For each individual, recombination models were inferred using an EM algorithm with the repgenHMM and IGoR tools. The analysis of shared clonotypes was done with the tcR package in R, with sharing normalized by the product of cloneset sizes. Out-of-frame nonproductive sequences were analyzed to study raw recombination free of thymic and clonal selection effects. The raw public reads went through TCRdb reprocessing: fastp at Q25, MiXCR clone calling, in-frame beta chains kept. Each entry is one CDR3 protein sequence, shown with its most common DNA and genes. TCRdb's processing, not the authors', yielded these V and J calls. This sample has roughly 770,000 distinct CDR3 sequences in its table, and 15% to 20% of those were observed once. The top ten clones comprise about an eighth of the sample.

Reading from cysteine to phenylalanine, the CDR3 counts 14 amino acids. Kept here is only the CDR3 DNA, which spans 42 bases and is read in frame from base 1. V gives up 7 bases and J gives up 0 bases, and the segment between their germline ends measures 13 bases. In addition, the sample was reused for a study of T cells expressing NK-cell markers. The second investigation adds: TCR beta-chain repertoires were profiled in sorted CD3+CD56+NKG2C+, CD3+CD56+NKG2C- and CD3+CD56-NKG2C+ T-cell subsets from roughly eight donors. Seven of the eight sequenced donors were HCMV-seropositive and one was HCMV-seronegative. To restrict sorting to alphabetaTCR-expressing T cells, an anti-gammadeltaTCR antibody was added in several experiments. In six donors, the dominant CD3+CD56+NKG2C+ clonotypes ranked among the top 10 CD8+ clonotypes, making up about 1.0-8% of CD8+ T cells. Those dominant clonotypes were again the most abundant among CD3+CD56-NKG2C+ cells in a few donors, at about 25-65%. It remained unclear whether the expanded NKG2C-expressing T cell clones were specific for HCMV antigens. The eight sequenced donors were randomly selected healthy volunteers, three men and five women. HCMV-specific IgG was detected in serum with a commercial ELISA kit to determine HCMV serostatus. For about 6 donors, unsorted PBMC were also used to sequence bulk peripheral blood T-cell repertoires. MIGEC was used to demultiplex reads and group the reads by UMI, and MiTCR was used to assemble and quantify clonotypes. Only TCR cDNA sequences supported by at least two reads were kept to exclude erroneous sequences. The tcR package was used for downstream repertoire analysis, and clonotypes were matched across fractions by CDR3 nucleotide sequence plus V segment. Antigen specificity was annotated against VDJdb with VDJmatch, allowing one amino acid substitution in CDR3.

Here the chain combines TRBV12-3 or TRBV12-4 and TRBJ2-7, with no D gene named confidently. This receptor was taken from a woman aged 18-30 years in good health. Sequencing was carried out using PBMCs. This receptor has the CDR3 CASNLGLSSYEQYF. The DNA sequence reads TGTGCCAGCAATCTAGGCCTAAGCTCCTACGAGCAGTACTTC.